This paragraph covers one TCR beta chain sequence. The antigen remains undetermined. The data were obtained in a study of T cell responses to AZD1222 COVID-19 vaccine. Points from the study as a whole: Nearly half of spike-specific TCRs reportedly target variant regions that are unmutated in the B.1.351 and B.1.1.7 variants. Donors were chiefly white British, with a greater number of females, and clonal diversity was perhaps underestimated. Repertoire sampling happened only post peak T cell response.

Germline CDR1 reads SGHVS; CDR2 reads FNYEAQ. V was trimmed by 0 bases and J by 10 bases, leaving 6 bases between them. This CDR3 has 12 amino acids. The data were produced by immunoSEQ multiplex PCR, yet TCRdb's version contains in-frame clones alone and is incomplete. Of around 110,000 clones detected, about 90% appear once; the ten largest clones hold approximately 22%. This specimen consisted of peripheral blood, obtained on day 0 of AZD1222 vaccination. This chain uses TRBV7-6 with TRBJ1-4; D gene unclear. The clonotype originates from an adult in good health. The CDR3 DNA is TGTGCCAGCAGCTTAGCTTCGGGAAAACTGTTTTTT. Translated, it gives CASSLASGKLFF.